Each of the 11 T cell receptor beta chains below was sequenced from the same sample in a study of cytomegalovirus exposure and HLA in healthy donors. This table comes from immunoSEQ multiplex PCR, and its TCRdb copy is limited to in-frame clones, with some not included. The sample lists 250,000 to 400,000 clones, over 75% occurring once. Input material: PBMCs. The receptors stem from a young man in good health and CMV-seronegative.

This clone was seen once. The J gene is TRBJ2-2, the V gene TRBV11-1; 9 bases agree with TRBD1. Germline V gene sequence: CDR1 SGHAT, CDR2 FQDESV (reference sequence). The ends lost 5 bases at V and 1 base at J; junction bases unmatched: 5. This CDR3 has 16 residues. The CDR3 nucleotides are TGTGCCAGCAGCCACGGACAGGGGATGAACACCGGGGAGCTGTTTTTT. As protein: CASSHGQGMNTGELFF.

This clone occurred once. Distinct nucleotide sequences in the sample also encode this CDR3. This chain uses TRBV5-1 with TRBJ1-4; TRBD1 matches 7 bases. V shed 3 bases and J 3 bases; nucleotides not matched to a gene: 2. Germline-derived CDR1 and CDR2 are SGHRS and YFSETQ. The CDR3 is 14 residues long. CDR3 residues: CASSSGQPNEKLFF. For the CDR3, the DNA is TGCGCCAGCAGCTCGGGACAGCCTAATGAAAAACTGTTTTTT.

CDR3 DNA: TGTGCCAGCAGATCGACTAGCGGGGAGTCTTACGAGCAGTACTTC. This encodes CASRSTSGESYEQYF. This chain connects TRBV11-2 to TRBJ2-7, with 11 bases aligning to TRBD2. Germline V lookup: CDR1 SGHAT, CDR2 FQNNGV. The CDR3 extends over 15 amino acids. J was trimmed by 4 bases and V by 6 bases; bases with no gene match: 8.

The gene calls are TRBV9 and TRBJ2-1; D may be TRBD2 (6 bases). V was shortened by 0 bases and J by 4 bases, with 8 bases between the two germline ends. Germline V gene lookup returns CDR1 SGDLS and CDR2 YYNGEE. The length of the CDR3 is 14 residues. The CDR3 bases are TGTGCCAGCAGCGTAGCGGGGGAGTACAATGAGCAGTTCTTC. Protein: CASSVAGEYNEQFF.

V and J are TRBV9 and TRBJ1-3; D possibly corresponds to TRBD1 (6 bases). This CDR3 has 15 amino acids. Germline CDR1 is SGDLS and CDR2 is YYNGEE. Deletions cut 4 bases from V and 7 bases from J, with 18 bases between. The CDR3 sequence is CASSTTGILENTIYF. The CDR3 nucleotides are TGTGCCAGCAGCACCACAGGGATATTGGAGAACACCATATATTTT.

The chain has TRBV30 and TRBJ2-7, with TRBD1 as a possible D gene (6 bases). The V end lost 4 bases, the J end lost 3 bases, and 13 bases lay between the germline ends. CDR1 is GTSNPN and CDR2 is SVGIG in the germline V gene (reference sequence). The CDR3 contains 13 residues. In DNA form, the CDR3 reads TGTGCCTGGACCTTGGGGGCTTTCTACGAGCAGTACTTC. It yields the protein CAWTLGAFYEQYF.

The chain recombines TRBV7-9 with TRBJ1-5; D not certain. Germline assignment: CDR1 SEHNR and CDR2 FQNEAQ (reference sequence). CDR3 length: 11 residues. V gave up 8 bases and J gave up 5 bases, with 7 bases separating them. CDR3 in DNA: TGTGCCAGCGGCCAAGATCAGCCCCAGCATTTT. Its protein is CASGQDQPQHF.

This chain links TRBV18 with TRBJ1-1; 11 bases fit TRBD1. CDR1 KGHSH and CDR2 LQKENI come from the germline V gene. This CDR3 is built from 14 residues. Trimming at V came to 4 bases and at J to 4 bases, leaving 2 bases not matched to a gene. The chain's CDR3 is CASSRGQGGTEAFF. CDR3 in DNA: TGTGCCAGCTCACGGGGACAGGGGGGCACTGAAGCTTTCTTT.

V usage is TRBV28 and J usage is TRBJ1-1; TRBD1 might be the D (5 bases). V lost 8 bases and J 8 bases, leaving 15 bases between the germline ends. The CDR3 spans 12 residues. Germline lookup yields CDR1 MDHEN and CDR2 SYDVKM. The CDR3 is CASSTESLEAFF. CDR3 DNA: TGTGCCAGCTCGACAGAAAGTCTCGAAGCTTTCTTT.

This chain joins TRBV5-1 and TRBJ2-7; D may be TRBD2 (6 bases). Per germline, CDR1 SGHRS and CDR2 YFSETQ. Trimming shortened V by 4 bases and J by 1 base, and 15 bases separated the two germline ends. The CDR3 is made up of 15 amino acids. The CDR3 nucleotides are TGCGCCAGCAGCCCGGACGGGAGACTTTCCTACGAGCAGTACTTC. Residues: CASSPDGRLSYEQYF.

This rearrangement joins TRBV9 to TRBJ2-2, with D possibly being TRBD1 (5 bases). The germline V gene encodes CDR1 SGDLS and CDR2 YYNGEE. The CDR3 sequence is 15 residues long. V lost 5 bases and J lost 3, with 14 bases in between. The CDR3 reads CASRAGLADTGELFF. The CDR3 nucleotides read TGTGCCAGCAGAGCAGGGTTGGCGGACACCGGGGAGCTGTTTTTT.